This T cell receptor (beta chain) stems from a study of blood T cell repertoires in COVID-19. Overall study context: The study drew acute and convalescent COVID-19 samples from the United States, Italy and Spain. Sources were T cells, B-cell-depleted T cells, or PBMCs; the material itself was cDNA or gDNA.

Trimming stripped 5 bases from V and 1 base from J, with 12 bases between. CDR3 size: 15 residues. Germline CDR1 and CDR2: LNHNV and YYDKDF (reference sequence). Authors' data handling: Nucleated cell number was recorded as an estimate derived from reference gene primer amplification. TCRdb's copy holds only in-frame clones and misses some; the assay was immunoSEQ multiplex PCR. V and J calls plus clone size are reproduced from that table; the DNA served to infer D and trimming. The table has approximately 240,000 clones, nearly 85% seen once. The chain joins TRBV15 to TRBJ2-4; tentative D call: TRBD2 (5 bases). The material sequenced was peripheral blood. The TCR sequence derives from a human donor in a cohort sampled during active COVID-19. CDR3 residues: CATSPPGVAKNIQYF. CDR3 in DNA: TGTGCCACCAGCCCACCCGGGGTGGCCAAAAACATTCAGTACTTC.